Detailed here is one T cell receptor (beta chain). This clonotype counts as medium-sized (0.01 to 0.1%). The antigen it binds to is not known. No base quality information exists; no much larger clone differs at one position. The sample belongs to a study of HIV-infected patients and healthy controls (dated by TCRdb to 2013 to 2014). About the investigation overall: The question the study tested was whether immune perturbation and reconstitution could be captured by deep TCR repertoire sequencing of small blood samples from HIV patients. Broader findings and caveats from the paper: Slight age and sex profile differences between the study cohorts did not explain the observed diversity differences. Alpha-chain CDR3s from MAIT cells appeared at high frequency in healthy controls but were severely depleted in HIV+ repertoires. The dynamics of distinct T-cell subpopulations could not be separated, and sequencing depth was restricted, because whole blood was used. The study did not determine donor HLA types. Size-matched repertoire data did not replicate the apparent post-therapy recovery of the Gini index in HIV-infected patients. Most CMV-associated CDR3s became more frequent during therapy, although their change was not significant, whereas HIV-associated CDR3s showed a significant decrease in frequency. Only sixteen HIV-infected individuals were processed, which the authors considered a major limit on how widely the findings apply. Healthy controls shared more CDR3s between individuals than HIV+ patients, by Jaccard index and by count of highly shared sequences. Alpha-beta chain pairing was not determined in the samples. Significantly different mean usage between HIV-infected patients and controls was observed for eight alpha and eight beta V genes. HIV-infected repertoires showed significantly elevated mean Gini indices relative to controls, which possibly reflects oligoclonality. Compared with untreated HIV+ repertoires, healthy control repertoires had roughly threefold more distinct CDR3s and a higher Shannon diversity. Differing numbers of distinct sequences in patients and controls hindered comparison, and size-matching assigned excessive weight to rare events in the HIV-infected data.

SuperScript III was used to reverse transcribe 500 ng RNA with primers targeting the alpha and beta constant regions. Alpha and beta chain libraries were generated separately via chain-specific third strand synthesis with multiplexing indices. The protocol used a single primer pair to amplify all rearrangements within a chain, which avoided primer bias, and attached molecular barcodes to each cDNA molecule. Purified cDNA was ligated with T4 RNA Ligase 1 onto a 5' RACE adapter bearing a random hexamer and the SP2 sequencing primer site. Second strand synthesis was performed with Phusion polymerase and primed from the SP2 site, and slow temperature ramps were applied to favor optimal annealing. Joined together, two random hexamer sequences that had both been added before amplification formed the 12-nucleotide barcode of each molecule. An amplification PCR of about 20 cycles with P5s and P7 primers came after a short first PCR that had added P5 and P7 adapter elements plus a second index. In total the libraries went through about 25 PCR cycles, after which the libraries were quantified on a Qubit, sized on a Bioanalyzer, and diluted to around 4 nM. Sequencing of the normalized libraries was performed on an Illumina MiSeq with 2 x 250 paired-end kits. Reverse transcription reactions underwent purification over MinElute columns, with elution into around 10 ul Tris-Cl. The adapter ligations were run for roughly 25 hours at 16 degrees C, and AMPure XP beads at a 1:1 ratio were afterwards used to clean them. The paper's processing steps were these. Demultiplexed FASTQ files were processed with a modified Decombinator by which V, J, insert and barcode information was output. Sequences sharing a barcode but differing from the dominant sequence were discarded as errors, and barcodes clustered at Levenshtein distance 3 were counted to estimate original cDNA molecules. For downstream analyses, the R packages ineq, vegan, igraph and RCytoscape were used, along with IMGT nomenclature and CDR3 definitions. V gene usage was computed over distinct sequences, each TCR counted once to avoid skew from clonal expansion. Unique CDR3 amino acid sequences within a donor were connected in similarity networks whenever two sequences differed by a single Levenshtein edit. Published HIV-specific CDR3s (around 100 alpha, 700 to 900 beta) and CMV-specific CDR3s (roughly 12 alpha, over 200 beta) were compiled and searched for in the repertoires. Random subsampling to size-matched repertoires demonstrated that the decreased diversity in patients did not result from their lower sequence numbers. TCRdb reprocessed the public reads (quality trimming at Q25 with fastp, clone calling with MiXCR) and kept in-frame beta chains. Under each unique CDR3 protein, matching rows form one entry showing the most common genes and DNA. The V and J calls were determined by TCRdb, not by the authors. Here the sample has about 11,000 distinct CDR3 sequences; 4.5% to 5.5% occur a single time. The ten largest clones add up to 3% to 4.5% of the sample.

Whole blood was used without cell fractionation, so all unsorted peripheral T cells were reflected in the repertoire. As controls, approximately 9 uninfected healthy donors were sampled, and four of those donors gave samples twice, roughly 3 months apart. For RNA extraction, approximately 2.3 ml of peripheral blood was collected into Tempus tubes. Residual genomic DNA was removed with the TURBO-DNase kit and globin mRNA was depleted with GLOBINclear. Sequencing input: blood. The TCR originated in an adult in good health.

Here is the DNA: TGTGCCAGTGGGGGCAGGGAGTATGGCTACACCTTC. Translated, this gives CASGGREYGYTF. The rearrangement joined TRBV6-1 to TRBJ1-2, and the D gene may be TRBD1, 6 bases matching. V was cut back by 9 bases and J by 5 bases, leaving a gap of 13 bases between them. Counted from cysteine to phenylalanine, this CDR3 has 12 amino acids. CDR3 DNA only is kept here, 36 bases in frame from base 1. CDR1 is given as MNHNS and CDR2 as SASEGT, both from the germline V gene.